This TCR beta chain was retrieved from a study of vaccination effects on CD4 cells after COVID-19. A remark on this clone: Its antigen is not known.

CDR3 length equals 14 residues. Per the germline V gene, CDR1 is KGHSH and CDR2 is LQKENI. Deletions cut 1 base from V and 8 bases from J, with 11 bases between. Viral peptide pool expansion of antigen-specific CD4+ T cells preceded sequencing in the ViraFEST assay. Subsequent to a culture period of 10 days, CD4+ T cells were isolated. The participants, recipients of two vaccine doses, got either BNT162b2 or mRNA-1273. Nucleocapsid antibodies stayed negative before and after vaccination, showing no earlier SARS-CoV-2 infection. Produced via immunoSEQ multiplex PCR; TCRdb's table is partial and in-frame only. Altogether approximately 28,000 clones are present, nearly 80% being singletons, with the ten largest covering under 7%.

The sequencing used CD4+ T cells from PBMCs cultured with SARS-CoV-2 spike peptides, collected after COVID-19 vaccination. The receptor's source is a human donor who received a COVID-19 vaccine. Some clones in this sample may be carry-over from other donors' samples. The V gene is TRBV18, the J gene TRBJ1-4; maybe TRBD1 (6 bases). The DNA of the CDR3 is TGTGCCAGCTCACCACAGGGAGGGACAGAAAAACTGTTTTTT. Its translation is CASSPQGGTEKLFF.